The 21 T cell receptor beta chains below come from one sample, sequenced in a study of HIV-infected patients and healthy controls. Reverse transcription used around 480 ng RNA and constant-region primers for alpha and beta. Separate chain-specific third strand synthesis with multiplexing indices produced the alpha and beta libraries. One entry per CDR3 protein, called by TCRdb with MiXCR from the 5' RACE reads. The data hold 10,000 to 15,000 distinct CDR3 sequences, with about a tenth observed a single time. No cell fractionation was done, so the repertoire covers all unsorted peripheral blood T cells. Sequencing was performed on blood. Receptors originate from an adult in good health.

This clonotype is termed medium-sized. Here the CDR3 reads CASRSDRDASEQYF. As DNA, the CDR3 is TGTGCCAGCAGATCGGACAGGGACGCTAGCGAGCAGTACTTC. The rearrangement links TRBV7-2 to TRBJ2-7, with 8 bases lining up with TRBD1. The germline V gene has CDR1 SGHTA and CDR2 FQGNSA. The CDR3 length is 14 residues. J lost 6 bases, V lost 6 bases, and 10 bases had no gene match.

There are a few counts of this clonotype. The V call is TRBV5-6, the J call TRBJ2-7; 8 bases match TRBD1. Germline V gene data show CDR1 as SGHDT and CDR2 as YYEEEE. The length of the CDR3 is 14 residues. The trim removed 3 bases at V and 1 base at J, leaving 3 bases unmatched. DNA for the CDR3: TGTGCCAGCAGCTCTACAGGGGGGTCCTACGAGCAGTACTTC. As protein: CASSSTGGSYEQYF.

Judged by abundance, this clonotype is medium-sized. The chain has TRBV27 and TRBJ2-1; perhaps TRBD1 as D (5 bases). The germline V gene encodes CDR1 MNHEY and CDR2 SMNVEV (reference sequence). V lost 5 bases and J 5 bases, leaving 13 bases between the germline ends. The CDR3 spans 14 residues. CDR3 nucleotides: TGTGCCAGCAGTCTAACTCGACAGCACAATGAGCAGTTCTTC. Translating it yields CASSLTRQHNEQFF.

Notes on this clonotype: One end of the junction is discordant with germline, which a read error may explain. The chain is built from TRBV20-1 and TRBJ2-3, with 10 positions matching TRBD2. Germline V gene data show CDR1 as DFQATT and CDR2 as SNEGSKA (reference sequence). The CDR3 runs 15 residues. The CDR3 coding sequence is TGCAGTGCCCCTGAGGCTAGCGGGGGCACAGATACGCCGTATTTT. This encodes CSAPEASGGTDTPYF.

This clonotype has at least ten counts. The rearrangement joins TRBV19 to TRBJ2-1, with a tentative D call TRBD2 (6 bases). The CDR3 runs 17 residues. Per the germline V gene, CDR1 is LNHDA and CDR2 is SQIVND (reference sequence). V shed 2 bases and J shed 3 bases, with 17 bases lying between them. The CDR3 DNA reads TGTGCCAGTAGTATACTTTGGGAGGAGCCGATCTACAATGAGCAGTTCTTC. It yields the protein CASSILWEEPIYNEQFF.

The rearrangement uses TRBV28 and TRBJ2-7; 9 bases match TRBD1. With V trimmed by 6 bases and J by 2 bases, 8 bases remained unmatched. Germline values: CDR1 MDHEN, CDR2 SYDVKM. This CDR3 spans 15 amino acids. CDR3 protein: CASRPGTGMTYEQYF. DNA of the CDR3: TGTGCCAGCAGACCCGGGACAGGGATGACCTACGAGCAGTACTTC.

The chain combines TRBV29-1 with TRBJ2-3, with TRBD2 matching 7 bases. Trimming removed 4 bases from V and 0 bases from J; junction bases left unmatched: 4. The germline V gene has CDR1 SQVTM and CDR2 ANQGSEA. This CDR3 is built from 14 residues. CDR3 in amino acids: CSVGGSSSTDTQYF. The CDR3 DNA is TGCAGCGTTGGCGGGAGTTCTAGCACAGATACGCAGTATTTT.

This clonotype was seen at least ten times. The V call is TRBV7-2, the J call TRBJ1-5, with 7 bases identical to TRBD1. The CDR3 consists of 15 residues. V dropped 1 base and J dropped 5; count of bases not matched to a gene: 5. Germline V gives CDR1 SGHTA, CDR2 FQGNSA. As DNA, the CDR3 is TGTGCCAGCAGCTTAGGAGGGGGCCGGGATCAGCCCCAGCATTTT. This encodes CASSLGGGRDQPQHF.

Sample share makes this clonotype medium-sized (0.01 to 0.1%). This chain links TRBV20-1 with TRBJ2-3; D uncertain. The CDR3 has 11 residues. Germline-derived CDR1 and CDR2 are DFQATT and SNEGSKA (reference sequence). The ends were cut back, 2 bases at V and 5 bases at J, with 5 bases in the middle. The CDR3 DNA reads as TGCAGTGCTAGAAACTTAGATACGCAGTATTTT. Translated, it gives CSARNLDTQYF.

This clonotype was seen ten or more times. J is TRBJ2-7 and V is TRBV20-1; 7 nucleotides line up with TRBD1. The junction had 5 bases not matched to a gene; V was cut back by 5 bases and J by 1 base. The CDR3 has 13 amino acids. Germline-derived CDR1 and CDR2 are DFQATT and SNEGSKA (reference sequence). The CDR3 loop reads CSADRAKSYEQYF. CDR3 bases: TGCAGTGCTGACAGGGCCAAATCCTACGAGCAGTACTTC.

This clonotype has ten or more counts. This rearrangement joins TRBV12-3 or TRBV12-4 to TRBJ2-7; tentatively, D is TRBD1 or TRBD2 (5 bases each). Between the trimmed V and J ends, which lost 8 bases and 0 bases, there was a span of 14 bases. This CDR3 contains 14 residues. CDR3 sequence: CASGPLGDSYEQYF. CDR3 nucleotide sequence: TGTGCCAGCGGCCCCCTGGGGGACTCCTACGAGCAGTACTTC.

In its sample, this clonotype was seen many times. This chain uses TRBV12-3 or TRBV12-4 with TRBJ2-3, with 10 bases identical to TRBD2. This CDR3 comprises 13 residues. Trimming at V came to 6 bases and at J to 5 bases, leaving 2 bases not matched to a gene. The CDR3 region is CASSRLAGDTQYF. The CDR3 coding sequence is TGTGCCAGCAGCAGACTAGCGGGAGATACGCAGTATTTT.

Judged by abundance, this clonotype is medium-sized. V is TRBV25-1 and J is TRBJ2-5; TRBD1 aligns across 7 bases. From germline, CDR1 is MGHDK and CDR2 SYGVNS. The CDR3 spans 13 residues. The V and J ends lost 2 bases and 5 bases, in that order; junction bases with no gene match: 2. CDR3 amino acids: CASSEDRAETQYF. CDR3 nucleotides: TGTGCCAGCAGTGAAGACAGGGCGGAGACCCAGTACTTC.

This clonotype is medium-sized. The chain is built from TRBV20-1 and TRBJ1-2; TRBD1 agrees at 7 bases. Germline values: CDR1 DFQATT, CDR2 SNEGSKA (reference sequence). Trimming removed 7 bases from V and 7 bases from J; junction bases left unmatched: 9. The CDR3 consists of 12 residues. CDR3 in DNA: TGCAGTGGGCCCGACAGGGAAGCTGGCTACACCTTC. Translated: CSGPDREAGYTF.

This clonotype has a count of ten or more. The chain uses TRBV5-4 and TRBJ2-6, with 9 bases matching TRBD1. The germline CDR1 and CDR2 sequences are SGHNT and YYREEE (reference sequence). The CDR3 is 18 residues long. The junction had 9 bases not matched to a gene; V was cut back by 4 bases and J by 1 base. CDR3 DNA sequence: TGTGCCAGCAGCCGTATGGGGACAGGGATGTCTGGGGCCAACGTCCTGACTTTC. This codes for CASSRMGTGMSGANVLTF.

A word on this clonotype: A read error may be the cause here, since a much bigger clone is one base away. This rearrangement joins TRBV27 to TRBJ1-1; perhaps TRBD1 as D (6 bases). In germline, CDR1 is MNHEY, CDR2 SMNVEV (reference sequence). The CDR3 has 13 residues. The CDR3 reads CVSSLGGGTEAFF. As DNA, the CDR3 is TGTGTCAGCAGTTTAGGGGGTGGCACTGAAGCTTTCTTT.

In its sample, this clonotype is medium-sized. This rearrangement joins TRBV12-3 or TRBV12-4 to TRBJ2-2; D not resolved. The V gene lost 7 bases and the J gene lost 2 bases, with 11 bases spanning the gap. CDR3 length equals 14 residues. This CDR3 reads CASNLGGNTGELFF. As DNA, the CDR3 is TGTGCCAGCAATCTTGGCGGTAACACCGGGGAGCTGTTTTTT.

Sample share makes this clonotype medium-sized. The rearrangement joins TRBV7-2 to TRBJ2-6, with 10 bases matching TRBD1. J was trimmed by 2 bases and V by 2 bases; bases with no gene match: 9. CDR3 length: 19 amino acids. Germline-derived CDR1 and CDR2 are SGHTA and FQGNSA. The CDR3 DNA reads TGTGCCAGCAGCTTAACCACGCGACAGGGGGCCCCTGGGGCCAACGTCCTGACTTTC. Protein sequence: CASSLTTRQGAPGANVLTF.

This clonotype was observed at least ten times. Written as DNA, the CDR3 is TGTGCCAGCAGCCAAGTACGAAGCGGGTGGAGCTCTGGGGCCAACGTCCTGACTTTC. Protein: CASSQVRSGWSSGANVLTF. The chain uses TRBV3-1 and TRBJ2-6; D is perhaps TRBD2 (6 bases). CDR3 length equals 19 residues. From germline, CDR1 is LGHDT and CDR2 YNNKEL (reference sequence). Trimming left V 1 base short and J 0 bases short, with 16 bases between.

The chain combines TRBV6-1 with TRBJ1-1, with D possibly TRBD1 on 6 matching bases. V lost 2 bases and J lost 4, with 8 bases in between. This CDR3 is built from 13 residues. Per the germline V gene, CDR1 is MNHNS and CDR2 is SASEGT. CDR3 nucleotide sequence: TGTGCCAGCAGTGAATTGGGGGCCACTGAAGCTTTCTTT. Translating it yields CASSELGATEAFF.

Ten or more counts support this clonotype. This chain uses TRBV4-1 with TRBJ2-2; D not certain. The CDR3 runs 16 residues. Between the trimmed V and J ends, which lost 0 bases and 8 bases, there was a span of 16 bases. The germline V gene has CDR1 MGHRA and CDR2 YSYEKL. The CDR3 sequence: CASSQDPTVTVGELFF. The CDR3 DNA follows: TGCGCCAGCAGCCAAGACCCTACCGTCACTGTGGGGGAGCTGTTTTTT.